Shown below are 18 T cell receptor beta chains from a single sample sequenced in a study of shared clonotypes between healthy human individuals (dated by TCRdb to about 2020). Libraries were built with the immunoSEQ multiplex PCR assay. Imported from immuneACCESS, the table was reduced by TCRdb to in-frame sequences with V and J called. These copies leave out some clones; in studies compared against another copy, an unresolved V gene accounts for under half, and the cause of the remainder is not known. This sample comprises under 850,000 clones, around 70% of them detected only once. Clones ranked in the top ten supply approximately 2% of the sample. Sequenced input: memory CD4+ T cells sorted from blood. What this sample's cell subset or site label stands for: CD45RA-negative fraction. The receptors were gathered from a woman aged 25 to 39 in good health.

This clone was observed a few times. The gene calls are TRBV19 and TRBJ1-2; TRBD1 aligns across 7 bases. V shed 7 bases and J 4 bases; nucleotides not matched to a gene: 6. CDR3 length equals 13 residues. In germline, CDR1 is LNHDA, CDR2 SQIVND (reference sequence). DNA of the CDR3: TGTGCCAGTACCACAGGGGTAGGCTATGGCTACACCTTC. It yields the protein CASTTGVGYGYTF.

V and J are TRBV30 and TRBJ2-5; maybe TRBD2 (5 bases). With 5 bases removed from V and 1 base from J, the gap between germline ends came to 8 bases. The CDR3 has 12 residues. Germline CDR1 and CDR2: GTSNPN and SVGIG (reference sequence). The CDR3 sequence is CAWGSVQETQYF. The CDR3 nucleotides are TGTGCCTGGGGTAGCGTCCAAGAGACCCAGTACTTC.

The rearrangement links TRBV27 to TRBJ1-2; TRBD1 agrees at 7 bases. The CDR3 extends over 15 amino acids. From germline, CDR1 is MNHEY and CDR2 SMNVEV (reference sequence). Trimming removed 4 bases from V and 5 bases from J; junction bases left unmatched: 10. This CDR3 reads CASSSSDRQGYGYTF. Here the CDR3 DNA reads TGTGCCAGCAGTTCATCGGACAGGCAAGGGTATGGCTACACCTTC.

The chain links TRBV4-1 to TRBJ2-3; 9 positions match TRBD2. Germline V CDR1 and CDR2: MGHRA, YSYEKL. The CDR3 has 18 residues. The V segment lost 1 base and the J segment 1 base; nucleotides outside the gene matches: 9. This CDR3 is CASSQGLAGQTRTDTQYF. The CDR3 coding sequence is TGCGCCAGCAGCCAAGGGCTAGCGGGACAGACTCGCACAGATACGCAGTATTTT.

The chain couples TRBV11-2 to TRBJ1-1; D gene unclear. Trimming removed 1 base at V and 4 bases at J, with 7 bases between. There are 13 residues in the CDR3. CDR1 and CDR2 (germline): SGHAT, FQNNGV. The CDR3 loop is CASSLVVTTEAFF. CDR3 nucleotide sequence: TGTGCCAGCAGCTTAGTTGTTACCACTGAAGCTTTCTTT.

The CDR3 region has the DNA TGTGCCAGCGCGACAGGGACCTATGGCTACACCTTC. Translated: CASATGTYGYTF. The V gene is TRBV28, the J gene TRBJ1-2; 7 nucleotides agree with TRBD1. The germline gives CDR1 MDHEN, CDR2 SYDVKM. There are 12 residues in the CDR3. V dropped 8 bases and J dropped 4; count of bases not matched to a gene: 4.

This clone was counted only a few times. V gene TRBV5-1 combines with J gene TRBJ2-1, with D possibly matching TRBD2 (5 bases). The germline V gene has CDR1 SGHRS and CDR2 YFSETQ. V dropped 0 bases and J dropped 4 bases, with 14 bases sitting between them. The CDR3 has 16 amino acids. The CDR3 loop reads CASSLAGFPNYNEQFF. In nucleotides, the CDR3 is TGCGCCAGCAGCTTGGCGGGGTTCCCAAATTACAATGAGCAGTTCTTC.

This chain links TRBV2 with TRBJ2-1, with 12 bases that match TRBD2. Germline CDR1 reads SNHLY; CDR2 reads FYNNEI. The J segment lost 4 bases and the V segment lost 7 bases, leaving 5 bases of the junction unmatched. The CDR3 is made up of 15 amino acids. This chain's CDR3 is CASTELAGGYNEQFF. In nucleotides, the CDR3 is TGTGCCAGCACCGAACTAGCGGGAGGATACAATGAGCAGTTCTTC.

The chain is built from TRBV6-6 and TRBJ2-7, with D uncertain. Germline V gives CDR1 MNHNY, CDR2 SVGAGI (reference sequence). Trimming stripped 2 bases from V and 1 base from J, with 9 bases between. The CDR3 extends over 14 amino acids. CDR3 nucleotides: TGTGCCAGCAGTTACGTGCAGAATTCCTACGAGCAGTACTTC. It translates to CASSYVQNSYEQYF.

J is TRBJ2-3 and V is TRBV18; D might be TRBD2 (6 bases). This CDR3 is 15 amino acids long. V lost 6 bases to trimming and J lost 2 bases, with 15 bases between them. The germline gives CDR1 KGHSH, CDR2 LQKENI. The CDR3: CASSHPGLYTDTQYF. The CDR3 DNA reads as TGTGCCAGCTCTCATCCGGGACTGTACACAGATACGCAGTATTTT.

The chain recombines TRBV18 with TRBJ2-5; TRBD2 matches 10 bases. CDR1 is KGHSH and CDR2 is LQKENI in the germline V gene. This CDR3 comprises 17 residues. J gave up 4 bases and V 3 bases, and 11 bases lay outside the gene matches. This chain's CDR3 is CASSPQLAGARGETQYF. CDR3 bases: TGTGCCAGCTCACCCCAGCTAGCGGGAGCTCGAGGAGAGACCCAGTACTTC. The full variable domain, completed using reference TRBV18 and TRBJ2-5, is NAGVMQNPRHLVRRRGQEARLRCSPMKGHSHVYWYRQLPEEGLKFMVYLQKENIIDESGMPKERFSAEFPKEGPSILRIQQVVRGDSAAYFCASSPQLAGARGETQYFGPGTRLLVL.

This clone was seen only once. With a much larger clone just one base away, this may be a read error. This chain links TRBV11-2 with TRBJ2-3; D perhaps matches TRBD2 (5 bases). This CDR3 is built from 13 residues. From germline, CDR1 is SGHAT and CDR2 FQNNGV. The V gene lost 6 bases and the J gene lost 2 bases, with 9 bases spanning the gap. The CDR3 spells CASSQRDTDTQYF. The DNA for the CDR3 is TGTGCCAGCAGTCAGAGGGACACAGATACGCAGTATTTT.

The table lists this clone with a few counts. The chain joins TRBV5-1 to TRBJ2-1, with 8 bases aligning to TRBD1. Germline CDR1 and CDR2: SGHRS and YFSETQ. The CDR3 has 15 amino acids. V was clipped by 2 bases and J by 10 bases; unmatched bases: 11. CDR3 in DNA: TGCGCCAGCAGCTTCTCGTCGGGCGGACAGGGCGAGCAGTTCTTC. It translates to CASSFSSGGQGEQFF.

This clone has only a few counts. The chain carries TRBV4-1 and TRBJ2-1; 7 bases agree with TRBD2. V trimming: 2 bases; J trimming: 9 bases; junction bases outside the gene matches: 7. CDR1 is MGHRA, CDR2 YSYEKL, per germline. The CDR3 loop spans 14 amino acids. CDR3 DNA: TGCGCCAGCAGCCAACCTACGGGGGGAGGTGAGCAGTTCTTC. Encoded protein: CASSQPTGGGEQFF.

V gene TRBV5-1 combines with J gene TRBJ2-5; TRBD2 matches 10 bases. The CDR3 has 16 residues. With 2 bases clipped from V and 4 bases from J, the junction kept 8 bases outside the gene matches. Germline V CDR1 and CDR2: SGHRS, YFSETQ. The CDR3 spells CASSLGLAENVETQYF. CDR3 bases: TGCGCCAGCAGCTTAGGACTAGCGGAGAACGTAGAGACCCAGTACTTC.

Ten or more counts support this clone. CDR3 loop: CASSVGRDFDYEQYF. Written as DNA, the CDR3 is TGTGCCAGCAGCGTAGGTCGAGACTTCGACTACGAGCAGTACTTC. The chain is built from TRBV9 and TRBJ2-7; no reliable D call. Trimming cost V 0 bases and J 3 bases, with 13 bases left between them. Germline V gene lookup returns CDR1 SGDLS and CDR2 YYNGEE. This CDR3 spans 15 amino acids.

V usage is TRBV6-6 and J usage is TRBJ2-3; a possible D gene is TRBD1 (5 bases). Germline CDR1 reads MNHNY; CDR2 reads SVGAGI (reference sequence). The CDR3 consists of 15 residues. With 5 bases removed from V and 2 bases from J, the gap between germline ends came to 14 bases. Here the CDR3 DNA reads TGTGCCAGCAGTACCCAGACAGTCTCCACAGATACGCAGTATTTT. This translates into CASSTQTVSTDTQYF.

This clone was detected many times. This chain connects TRBV7-2 to TRBJ1-5, with a weak D call TRBD1 (5 bases). The CDR3 consists of 15 residues. Germline values: CDR1 SGHTA, CDR2 FQGNSA. V shed 5 bases and J shed 0 bases, with 11 bases lying between them. The DNA for the CDR3 is TGTGCCAGCAGCCGGGACGTACTTAGCAATCAGCCCCAGCATTTT. Translating gives CASSRDVLSNQPQHF.